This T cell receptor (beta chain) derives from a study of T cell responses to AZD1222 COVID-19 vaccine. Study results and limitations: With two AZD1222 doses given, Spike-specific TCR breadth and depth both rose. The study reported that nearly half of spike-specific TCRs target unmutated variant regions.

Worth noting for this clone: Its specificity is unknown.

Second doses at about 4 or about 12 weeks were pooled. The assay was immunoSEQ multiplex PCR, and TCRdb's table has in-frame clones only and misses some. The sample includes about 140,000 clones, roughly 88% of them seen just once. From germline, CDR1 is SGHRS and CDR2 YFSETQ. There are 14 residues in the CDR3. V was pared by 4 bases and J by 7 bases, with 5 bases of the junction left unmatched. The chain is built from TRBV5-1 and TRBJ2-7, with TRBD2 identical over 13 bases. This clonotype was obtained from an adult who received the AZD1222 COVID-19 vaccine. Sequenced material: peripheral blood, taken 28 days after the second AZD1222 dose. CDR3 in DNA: TGCGCCAGCAGCACTAGCGGGGGGGCCGGGGAGCAGTACTTC. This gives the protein CASSTSGGAGEQYF.